This TCR beta chain originates from a study of blood T cells in healthy people across ages. Findings of the study overall: Nothing was known about donor CMV status, and this possibly confounded expanded clonotype changes.

Sample-barcoded 5' priming and a J-beta primer mix drove a second PCR of roughly 6 to 12 cycles. Unique molecular identifiers of 12 random nucleotides labeled each cDNA. TCRdb fed the 5' RACE reads into MiXCR, producing one record per CDR3 protein. The repertoire includes roughly 800,000 distinct CDR3 sequences, 58% of them detected once, and approximately 21% sits in the top ten. About this clonotype itself: Its target is not known.

Germline loops: CDR1 LNHDA, CDR2 SQIVND (reference sequence). This CDR3 comprises 15 residues. V was pared by 3 bases and J by 0 bases, with 6 bases between. Sequenced input: blood. The clonotype was recovered from a man aged 25-45 years in good health. The chain uses TRBV19 and TRBJ2-6, with unresolved D. This CDR3 is CASSMVHSGANVLTF. The CDR3, as DNA: TGTGCCAGTAGTATGGTACACTCTGGGGCCAACGTCCTGACTTTC.